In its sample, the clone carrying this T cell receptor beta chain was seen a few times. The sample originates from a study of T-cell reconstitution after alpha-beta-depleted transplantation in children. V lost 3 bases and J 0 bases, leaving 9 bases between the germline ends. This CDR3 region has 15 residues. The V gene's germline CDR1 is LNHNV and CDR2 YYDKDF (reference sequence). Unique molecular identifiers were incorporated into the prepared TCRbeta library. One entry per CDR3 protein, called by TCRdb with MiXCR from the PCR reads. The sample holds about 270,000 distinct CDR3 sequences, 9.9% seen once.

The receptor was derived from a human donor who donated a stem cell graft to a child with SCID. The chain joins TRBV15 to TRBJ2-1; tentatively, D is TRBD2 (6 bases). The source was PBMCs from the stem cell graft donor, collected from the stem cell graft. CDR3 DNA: TGTGCCACCAGCAGCGGGGGTCCCTCCTACAATGAGCAGTTCTTC. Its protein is CATSSGGPSYNEQFF.